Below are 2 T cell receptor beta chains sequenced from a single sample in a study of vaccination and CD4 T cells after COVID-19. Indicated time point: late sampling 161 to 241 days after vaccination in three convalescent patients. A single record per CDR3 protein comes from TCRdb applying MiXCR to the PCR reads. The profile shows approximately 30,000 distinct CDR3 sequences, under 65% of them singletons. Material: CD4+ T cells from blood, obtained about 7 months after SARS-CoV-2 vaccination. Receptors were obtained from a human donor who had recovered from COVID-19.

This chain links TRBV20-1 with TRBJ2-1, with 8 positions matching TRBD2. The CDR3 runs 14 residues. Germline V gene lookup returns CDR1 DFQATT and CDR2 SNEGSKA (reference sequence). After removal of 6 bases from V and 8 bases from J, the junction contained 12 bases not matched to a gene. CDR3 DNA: TGCAGTGCCGACCCGGGACTAGGTATGCATGAGCAGTTCTTC. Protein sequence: CSADPGLGMHEQFF.

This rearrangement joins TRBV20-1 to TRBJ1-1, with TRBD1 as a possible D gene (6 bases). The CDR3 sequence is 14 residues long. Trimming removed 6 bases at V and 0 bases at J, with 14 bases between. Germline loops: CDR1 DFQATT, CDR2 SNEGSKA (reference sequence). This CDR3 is CSAAKGGLNTEAFF. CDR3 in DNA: TGCAGTGCCGCAAAGGGGGGTCTGAACACTGAAGCTTTCTTT.